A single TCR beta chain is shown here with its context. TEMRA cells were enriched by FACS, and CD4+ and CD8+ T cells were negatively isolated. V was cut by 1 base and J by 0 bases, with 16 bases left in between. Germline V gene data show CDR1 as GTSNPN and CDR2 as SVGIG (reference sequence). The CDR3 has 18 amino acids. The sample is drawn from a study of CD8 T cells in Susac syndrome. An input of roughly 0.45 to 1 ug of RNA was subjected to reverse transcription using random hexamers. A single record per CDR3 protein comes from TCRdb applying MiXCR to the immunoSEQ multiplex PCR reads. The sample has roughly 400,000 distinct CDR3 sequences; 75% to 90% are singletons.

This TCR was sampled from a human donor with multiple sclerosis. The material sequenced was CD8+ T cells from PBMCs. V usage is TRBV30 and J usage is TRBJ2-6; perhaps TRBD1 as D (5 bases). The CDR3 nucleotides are TGTGCCTGGAGTGGGGGCAGGGAACTTATCTCTGGGGCCAACGTCCTGACTTTC. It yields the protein CAWSGGRELISGANVLTF.